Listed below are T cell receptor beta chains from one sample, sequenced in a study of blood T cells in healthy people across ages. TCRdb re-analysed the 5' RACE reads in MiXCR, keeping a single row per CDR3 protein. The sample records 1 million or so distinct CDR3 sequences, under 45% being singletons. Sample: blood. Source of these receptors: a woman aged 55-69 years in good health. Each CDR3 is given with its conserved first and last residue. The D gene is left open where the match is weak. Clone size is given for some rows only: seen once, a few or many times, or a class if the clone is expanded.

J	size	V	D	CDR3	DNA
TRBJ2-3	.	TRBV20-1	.	CSAIPATDTQYF	TGCAGTGCTATTCCGGCCACAGATACGCAGTATTTT
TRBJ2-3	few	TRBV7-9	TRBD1	CASRLTGGGTDTQYF	TGTGCCAGCAGACTAACAGGGGGAGGCACAGATACGCAGTATTTT
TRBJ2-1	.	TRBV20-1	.	CSASTYSYNEQFF	TGCAGTGCTAGTACGTACTCCTACAATGAGCAGTTCTTC
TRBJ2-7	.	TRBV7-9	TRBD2	CASSLSVSSGNYEQYF	TGTGCCAGCAGCTTATCAGTGTCTAGCGGAAACTACGAGCAGTACTTC
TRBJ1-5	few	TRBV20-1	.	CSARGGGSNQPQHF	TGCAGTGCTAGAGGAGGGGGTAGCAATCAGCCCCAGCATTTT
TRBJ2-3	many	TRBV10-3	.	CAISYDASGSDTQYF	TGTGCCATCAGTTACGACGCAAGTGGGTCAGATACGCAGTATTTT
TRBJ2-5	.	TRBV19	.	CAARQGPAGEQYF	TGTGCCGCCCGCCAGGGACCCGCAGGGGAGCAGTACTTC
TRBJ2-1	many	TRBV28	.	CASTHGGPYNEQFF	TGTGCCAGCACCCATGGGGGGCCCTACAATGAGCAGTTCTTC
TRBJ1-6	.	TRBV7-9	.	CASGQGIHSPLHF	TGTGCCAGCGGACAAGGGATACATTCACCCCTCCACTTT
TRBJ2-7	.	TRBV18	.	CASSPQGSDPYEQYF	TGTGCCAGCTCACCACAGGGGTCCGACCCCTACGAGCAGTACTTC
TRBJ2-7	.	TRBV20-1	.	CSARDLGKRSEQYF	TGCAGTGCTAGAGATCTGGGGAAGCGGTCCGAGCAGTACTTC
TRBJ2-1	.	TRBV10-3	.	CPISERTGTRNNEQFF	TGTCCCATCAGTGAGAGAACCGGGACCCGTAACAATGAGCAGTTCTTC
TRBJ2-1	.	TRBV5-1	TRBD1	CASSLNPGGRLNEQFF	TGCGCCAGCAGCTTGAATCCAGGGGGACGTCTGAATGAGCAGTTCTTC
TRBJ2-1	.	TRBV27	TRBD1	CASTTLRGQRENEQFF	TGTGCCAGCACTACCCTAAGGGGGCAAAGGGAAAATGAGCAGTTCTTC
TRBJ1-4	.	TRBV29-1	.	CSVEDDQGGISGKLFF	TGCAGCGTTGAAGATGATCAAGGTGGGATCAGCGGGAAACTGTTTTTT
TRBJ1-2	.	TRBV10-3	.	CAISEVKPPINYGYTF	TGTGCCATCAGTGAAGTAAAGCCACCGATCAACTATGGCTACACCTTC
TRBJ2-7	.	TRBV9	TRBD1	CASSTQTGSYYEQYF	TGTGCCAGCAGCACCCAGACAGGGAGTTACTACGAGCAGTACTTC
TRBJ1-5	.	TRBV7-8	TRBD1	CASSLALLGQVNQPQHF	TGTGCCAGCAGCTTAGCGTTGTTGGGACAGGTCAATCAGCCCCAGCATTTT
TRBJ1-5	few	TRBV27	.	CASSLWGPRTAGNQPQHF	TGTGCCAGCAGTTTATGGGGCCCGAGGACAGCGGGCAATCAGCCCCAGCATTTT
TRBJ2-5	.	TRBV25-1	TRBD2	CASRNTGTSGGEQYF	TGTGCCAGCAGGAATACCGGGACTAGCGGAGGAGAGCAGTACTTC
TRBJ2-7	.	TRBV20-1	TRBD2	CSARDSGPSGRADEQYF	TGCAGTGCTAGAGATTCGGGACCTAGCGGGAGGGCGGACGAGCAGTACTTC
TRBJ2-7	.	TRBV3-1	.	CASSPNPMGYHLTYEQYF	TGTGCCAGCAGCCCTAACCCTATGGGCTACCACCTCACCTACGAGCAGTACTTC
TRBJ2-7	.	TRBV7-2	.	CASSWRGRPYEQYF	TGTGCCAGCAGCTGGAGGGGGCGCCCCTACGAGCAGTACTTC
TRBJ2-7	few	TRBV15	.	CATSNPSLEQYF	TGTGCCACCAGCAACCCTAGCCTCGAGCAGTACTTC
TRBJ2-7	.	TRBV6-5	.	CASSWGLETFSDEQYF	TGTGCCAGCAGTTGGGGACTCGAAACATTTAGCGATGAGCAGTACTTC
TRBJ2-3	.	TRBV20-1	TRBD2	CSARPLTSYTDTQYF	TGCAGTGCTAGACCCCTGACTAGCTACACAGATACGCAGTATTTT
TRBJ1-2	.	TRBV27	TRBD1	CASGQGSGYTF	TGTGCCAGCGGACAGGGGAGTGGCTACACCTTC
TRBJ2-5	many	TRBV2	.	CASRKETQYF	TGTGCCAGCAGGAAAGAGACCCAGTACTTC
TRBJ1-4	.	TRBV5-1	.	CASSLDPDSFFFGRPAVLSEKLFF	TGCGCCAGCAGCCTGGACCCGGACAGTTTTTTTTTCGGCAGACCCGCGGTATTGTCGGAAAAACTGTTTTTT
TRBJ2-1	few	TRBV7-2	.	CASSLGGVGQYNNEQFF	TGTGCCAGCAGCTTAGGGGGAGTGGGGCAGTATAACAATGAGCAGTTCTTC